Following are 4 T cell receptor beta chains from one sample sequenced in a study of beta chain features in type 1 diabetes. Reverse transcribing all isolated RNA meant expressed TCRB transcripts were sequenced. Sequencing was performed with immunoSEQ multiplex PCR; in TCRdb, only in-frame clones are kept and a portion is missing. The sample shows under 950,000 clones, 15% to 20% of them seen only once. Sequenced input: naive CD4+ T cells from blood. The source is a woman between 18 and 29 years old in good health.

This clone was detected a few times. V usage is TRBV9 and J usage is TRBJ1-4; 7 bases line up with TRBD1. The CDR3 has 15 residues. Germline-derived CDR1 and CDR2 are SGDLS and YYNGEE. V was clipped by 4 bases and J by 7 bases; unmatched bases: 10. The DNA for the CDR3 is TGTGCCAGCAGCTACCGACAGGGTATTCGTGAAAAACTGTTTTTT. Protein: CASSYRQGIREKLFF.

This chain links TRBV4-3 with TRBJ2-1; the D gene is possibly TRBD1 (6 bases). CDR1 is LGHNA, CDR2 YSLEER, per germline. The CDR3 consists of 20 residues. The V end was cut by 0 bases, the J end by 6 bases, with 27 bases between. Here the CDR3 reads CASSQDLVVGQSRSGNEQFF. The CDR3 DNA reads TGCGCCAGCAGCCAAGATTTGGTGGTTGGACAGTCCCGTTCTGGCAATGAGCAGTTCTTC.

This chain links TRBV18 with TRBJ2-7; D perhaps matches TRBD1 (7 bases). There are 14 residues in the CDR3. V lost 3 bases and J 2 bases, leaving 11 bases between the germline ends. In germline, CDR1 is KGHSH, CDR2 LQKENI. In nucleotides, the CDR3 is TGTGCCAGCTCACCGCGGGACAGCGCCTACGAGCAGTACTTC. It is translated as CASSPRDSAYEQYF.

This chain joins TRBV7-2 and TRBJ1-1; no clear D gene. Trimming stripped 5 bases from V and 0 bases from J, with 13 bases between. The CDR3 covers 15 residues. Germline V lookup: CDR1 SGHTA, CDR2 FQGNSA. Written as DNA, the CDR3 is TGTGCCAGCAGCCAAGAAATGTCCATGAACACTGAAGCTTTCTTT. This gives the protein CASSQEMSMNTEAFF.